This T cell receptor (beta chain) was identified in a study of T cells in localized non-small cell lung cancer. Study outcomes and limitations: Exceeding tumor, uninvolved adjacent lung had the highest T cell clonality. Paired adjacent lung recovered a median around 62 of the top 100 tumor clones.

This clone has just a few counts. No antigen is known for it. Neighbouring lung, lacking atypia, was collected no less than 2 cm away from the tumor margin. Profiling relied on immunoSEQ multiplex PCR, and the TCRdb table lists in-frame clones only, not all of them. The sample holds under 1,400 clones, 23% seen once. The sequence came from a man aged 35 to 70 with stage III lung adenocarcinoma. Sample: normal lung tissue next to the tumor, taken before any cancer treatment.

The CDR3 spells CASSTETGAGETQYF. The DNA of the CDR3 is TGTGCCAGCAGCACGGAAACAGGGGCGGGAGAGACCCAGTACTTC. The V call is TRBV11-3, the J call TRBJ2-5; TRBD1 matches 7 bases. Per the germline V gene, CDR1 is SGHNT and CDR2 is YENEEA. The CDR3 contains 15 residues. V trimming: 5 bases; J trimming: 4 bases; junction bases outside the gene matches: 10.